This TCR beta chain derives from a study of beta chain features in type 1 diabetes. Turning to the study itself: Across all samples, over 85 million sorted cells were examined.

General observations from the study: Across all four CD4+ subsets, people with type 1 diabetes showed modestly shorter TCRB CDR3s. Although PCR might favor shorter templates, it would do so equally in patients and controls. A potential influence of HLA type upon TCRB rearrangement remained unresolved herein.

In the case of this clone: Its antigen is as yet unknown.

The study reverse transcribed the entire isolated RNA, so it sequenced expressed TCRB transcripts. Some clones are missing from TCRdb's copy, which holds only in-frame ones; the method was immunoSEQ multiplex PCR. The sample includes just over 600,000 clones, roughly a sixth seen only once; the top ten take about 0.087%. Germline CDR1 reads SGHAT; CDR2 reads FQNNGV. With V trimmed by 3 bases and J by 2 bases, 3 bases remained unmatched. The CDR3 contains 15 residues. The chain carries TRBV11-2 and TRBJ2-5, with 10 bases matching TRBD2. The TCR was taken from a man between 18 and 29 years old in good health. Sample: naive CD4+ T cells from blood. The CDR3 is CASSFSGRLQETQYF. CDR3 bases: TGTGCCAGCAGCTTTAGCGGGAGGCTACAAGAGACCCAGTACTTC.